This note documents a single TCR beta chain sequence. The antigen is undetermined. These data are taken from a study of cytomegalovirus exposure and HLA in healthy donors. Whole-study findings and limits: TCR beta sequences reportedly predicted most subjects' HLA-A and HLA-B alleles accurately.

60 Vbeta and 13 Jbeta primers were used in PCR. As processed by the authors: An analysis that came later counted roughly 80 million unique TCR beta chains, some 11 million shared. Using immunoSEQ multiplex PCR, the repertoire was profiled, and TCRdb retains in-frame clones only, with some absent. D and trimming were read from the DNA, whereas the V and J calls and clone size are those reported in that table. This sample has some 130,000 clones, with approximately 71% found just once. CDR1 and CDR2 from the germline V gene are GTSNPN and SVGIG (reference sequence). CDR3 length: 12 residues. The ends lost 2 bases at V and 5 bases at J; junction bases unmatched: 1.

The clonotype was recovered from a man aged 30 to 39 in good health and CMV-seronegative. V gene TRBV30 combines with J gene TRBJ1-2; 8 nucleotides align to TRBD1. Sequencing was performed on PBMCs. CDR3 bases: TGTGCCTGGAGTAGGACAGGGTATGGCTACACCTTC. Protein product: CAWSRTGYGYTF.